These T cell receptor beta chains were read from a single sample in a study of blood T cell repertoires in COVID-19. The method was immunoSEQ multiplex PCR; TCRdb's version includes in-frame clones alone and lacks a portion of them. The sample records 150,000 to 190,000 clones, roughly nine tenths being singletons. What was sequenced was peripheral blood. The receptors come from a woman aged 65 to 85 with acute or convalescent COVID-19. Both conserved end residues are part of each CDR3. D genes are given only for firm matches.

cdr3_length j_call v_call d_call cdr3_aa cdr3_nt
16 TRBJ1-2 TRBV2 TRBD1 CASSPVIGGAGYGYTF TGTGCCAGCAGCCCCGTGATAGGGGGCGCGGGCTATGGCTACACCTTC
16 TRBJ1-2 TRBV6-1 TRBD1 CASSEGQRVANYGYTF TGTGCCAGCAGTGAGGGACAGCGCGTAGCTAACTATGGCTACACCTTC
13 TRBJ2-1 TRBV29-1 TRBD1 CSVEVGQGTEQFF TGCAGCGTTGAAGTGGGACAGGGAACGGAGCAGTTCTTC
15 TRBJ1-5 TRBV7-8 NA CASSLGTGPLQPQHF TGTGCCAGCAGCTTAGGCACAGGGCCCCTTCAGCCCCAGCATTTT
14 TRBJ2-3 TRBV4-2 NA CASRNQGTEDTQYF TGTGCCAGCAGGAATCAGGGGACCGAGGATACGCAGTATTTT
15 TRBJ1-2 TRBV7-8 TRBD1 CASSLSGTGNYGYTF TGTGCCAGCAGCCTTTCCGGGACAGGGAACTATGGCTACACCTTC
17 TRBJ1-4 TRBV7-9 NA CASSLGGRASTNEKLFF TGTGCCAGCAGCTTAGGCGGCAGGGCTTCAACTAATGAAAAACTGTTTTTT
13 TRBJ2-1 TRBV11-3 NA CASSETEYNEQFF TGTGCCAGCAGCGAGACGGAGTACAATGAGCAGTTCTTC
14 TRBJ2-5 TRBV5-1 TRBD2 CASSAGTTQETQYF TGCGCCAGCAGCGCCGGGACTACCCAAGAGACCCAGTACTTC
15 TRBJ2-1 TRBV11-3 NA CASSLGGGAYNEQFF TGTGCCAGCAGCTTAGGTGGCGGGGCCTACAATGAGCAGTTCTTC
13 TRBJ2-1 TRBV11-3 NA CASSWVSGGEQFF TGTGCCAGCAGCTGGGTATCCGGGGGTGAGCAGTTCTTC
15 TRBJ1-2 TRBV5-1 NA CASSSRGMANYGYTF TGCGCCAGCAGCTCCCGGGGGATGGCTAACTATGGCTACACCTTC
15 TRBJ1-5 TRBV18 TRBD1 CASSRQGLDHQPQHF TGTGCCAGCTCTCGACAGGGGCTAGACCATCAGCCCCAGCATTTT
16 TRBJ1-3 TRBV19 NA CASTLGYQGSGNTIYF TGTGCCAGTACTTTGGGATACCAGGGCTCTGGAAACACCATATATTTT
14 TRBJ1-5 TRBV2 TRBD1 CASNPDREDQPQHF TGTGCCAGCAACCCCGACAGGGAGGATCAGCCCCAGCATTTT
14 TRBJ1-5 TRBV5-1 TRBD1 CASSKDRGDQPQHF TGCGCCAGCAGCAAGGACAGGGGGGATCAGCCCCAGCATTTT